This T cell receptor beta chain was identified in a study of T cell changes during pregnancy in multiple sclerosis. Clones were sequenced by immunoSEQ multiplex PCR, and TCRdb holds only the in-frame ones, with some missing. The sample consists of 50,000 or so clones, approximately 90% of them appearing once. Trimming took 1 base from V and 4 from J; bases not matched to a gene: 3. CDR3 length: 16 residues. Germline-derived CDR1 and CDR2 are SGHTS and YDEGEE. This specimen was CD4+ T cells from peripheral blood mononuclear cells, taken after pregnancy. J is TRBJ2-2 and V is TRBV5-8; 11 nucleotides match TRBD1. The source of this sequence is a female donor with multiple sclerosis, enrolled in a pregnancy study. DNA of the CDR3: TGTGCCAGCAGCTTGTGGACAGGGGGCTTCACCGGGGAGCTGTTTTTT. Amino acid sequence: CASSLWTGGFTGELFF.